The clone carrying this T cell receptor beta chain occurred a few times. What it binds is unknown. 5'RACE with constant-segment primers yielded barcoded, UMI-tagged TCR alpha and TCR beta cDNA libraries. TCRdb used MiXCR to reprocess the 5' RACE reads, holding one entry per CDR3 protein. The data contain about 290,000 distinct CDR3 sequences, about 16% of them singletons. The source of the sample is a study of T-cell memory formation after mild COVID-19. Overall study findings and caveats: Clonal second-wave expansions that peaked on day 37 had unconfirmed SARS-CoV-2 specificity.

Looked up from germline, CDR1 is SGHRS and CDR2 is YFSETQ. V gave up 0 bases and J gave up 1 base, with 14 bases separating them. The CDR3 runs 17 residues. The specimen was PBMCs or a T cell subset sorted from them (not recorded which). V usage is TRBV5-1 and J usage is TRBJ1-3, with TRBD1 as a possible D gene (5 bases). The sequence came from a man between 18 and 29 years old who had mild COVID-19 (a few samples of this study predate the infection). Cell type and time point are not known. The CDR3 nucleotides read TGCGCCAGCAGCTTGGACGGACTGCGACAGTCTGGAAACACCATATATTTT. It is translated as CASSLDGLRQSGNTIYF. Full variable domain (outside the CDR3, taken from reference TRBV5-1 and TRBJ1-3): KAGVTQTPRYLIKTRGQQVTLSCSPISGHRSVSWYQQTPGQGLQFLFEYFSETQRNKGNFPGRFSGRQFSNSRSEMNVSTLELGDSALYLCASSLDGLRQSGNTIYFGEGSWLTVV.